The 21 T cell receptor beta chains reported below all come from one sample, sequenced in a study of identical twins. TCRdb re-derived calls from the 5' RACE reads in MiXCR, one entry per CDR3 protein. The table has fewer than 500,000 distinct CDR3 sequences, roughly 13% seen once. These same records also appear under a second study, on yellow fever vaccine responses in identical twins.

The sample comprised CD4+ T cells sorted from blood. Receptors originate from a woman aged 18-30 years in good health.

The V and J genes are TRBV12-3 or TRBV12-4 and TRBJ2-3; maybe TRBD2 (5 bases). The CDR3 covers 15 residues. V was shortened by 6 bases and J by 6 bases, with 19 bases between the two germline ends. DNA of the CDR3: TGTGCCAGCAGCCCGGTTAGGCTAGGAGGTGATACGCAGTATTTT. Its translation is CASSPVRLGGDTQYF.

V is TRBV3-1 and J is TRBJ2-5, with 12 bases that match TRBD2. Germline trimming cut 1 base from V and 5 bases from J; bases unmatched to any gene: 2. This CDR3 has 15 amino acids. Germline assignment: CDR1 LGHDT and CDR2 YNNKEL (reference sequence). CDR3 DNA sequence: TGTGCCAGCAGCCAAGCTAGCGGGGGGGTGGAGACCCAGTACTTC. The encoded protein is CASSQASGGVETQYF.

This clonotype appeared many times. The V gene is TRBV5-1, the J gene TRBJ2-7, with 7 bases lining up with TRBD1. V lost 4 bases and J lost 7; bases outside the gene matches: 8. The CDR3 length is 13 residues. CDR1 SGHRS and CDR2 YFSETQ come from the germline V gene. The CDR3 is CASSPGQAWEQYF. In DNA, the CDR3 is TGCGCCAGCAGCCCCGGACAGGCATGGGAGCAGTACTTC. The variable domain in full, with the rest retrieved from reference TRBV5-1 and TRBJ2-7, is KAGVTQTPRYLIKTRGQQVTLSCSPISGHRSVSWYQQTPGQGLQFLFEYFSETQRNKGNFPGRFSGRQFSNSRSEMNVSTLELGDSALYLCASSPGQAWEQYFGPGTRLTVT.

This clonotype was observed at least ten times. V usage is TRBV12-3 or TRBV12-4 and J usage is TRBJ2-7; D is uncertain. This CDR3 spans 12 amino acids. With 8 bases removed from V and 3 bases from J, the gap between germline ends came to 11 bases. CDR3 bases: TGTGCCAGCGGCCCTAGAGACTACGAGCAGTACTTC. This sequence encodes CASGPRDYEQYF.

Only one count was recorded for this clonotype. This sequence joins TRBV30 and TRBJ2-1; TRBD1 might be the D (6 bases). Deletions cut 2 bases from V and 7 bases from J, with 18 bases between. The CDR3 length is 15 residues. CDR1 GTSNPN and CDR2 SVGIG come from the germline V gene (reference sequence). In DNA form, the CDR3 reads TGTGCCTGGAGTACAGGGAGTTACACTGGGAATGAGCAGTTCTTC. Translated: CAWSTGSYTGNEQFF.

A few counts support this clonotype. The genes are TRBV7-2 and TRBJ2-1; TRBD1 aligns across 9 bases. The CDR3 is 14 amino acids. V trimming: 7 bases; J trimming: 9 bases; junction bases outside the gene matches: 10. Germline assignment: CDR1 SGHTA and CDR2 FQGNSA. CDR3 amino acids: CASNSRDRVFEQFF. CDR3 nucleotides: TGTGCCAGCAACTCCCGGGACAGGGTTTTTGAGCAGTTCTTC.

The genes are TRBV6-6 and TRBJ2-1; D is unresolved. The CDR3 totals 12 residues. The V gene's germline CDR1 is MNHNY and CDR2 SVGAGI (reference sequence). V lost 5 bases and J 5 bases, leaving 7 bases between the germline ends. CDR3 region: CASSPWDNEQFF. CDR3 coding DNA: TGTGCCAGCAGTCCTTGGGACAATGAGCAGTTCTTC.

This clonotype has a handful of counts. This sequence joins TRBV7-2 and TRBJ2-1, with D uncertain. CDR3 size: 11 residues. Trimming took 5 bases from V and 8 from J, leaving 7 bases between them. Germline-derived CDR1 and CDR2 are SGHTA and FQGNSA. The CDR3 region is CASSKSDEQFF. The CDR3 DNA sequence: TGTGCCAGCAGCAAGAGCGATGAGCAGTTCTTC.

The chain recombines TRBV3-1 with TRBJ2-1; the match to TRBD1 covers 12 bases. The CDR3 contains 16 residues. From germline, CDR1 is LGHDT and CDR2 YNNKEL (reference sequence). The trim removed 0 bases at V and 9 bases at J, leaving 6 bases unmatched. CDR3 sequence (DNA): TGTGCCAGCAGCCAAGATGTGGGGACAGGGGGCTTTGAGCAGTTCTTC. As protein: CASSQDVGTGGFEQFF.

There are a few counts of this clonotype. The chain uses TRBV18 and TRBJ2-2; D ambiguous. The CDR3 runs 14 residues. V lost 1 base to trimming and J lost 0 bases, with 3 bases between them. Per germline, CDR1 KGHSH and CDR2 LQKENI. The chain's CDR3 is CASSPLPNTGELFF. The CDR3, as DNA: TGTGCCAGCTCACCACTGCCGAACACCGGGGAGCTGTTTTTT.

V and J are TRBV11-2 and TRBJ2-1; no clear D gene. V lost 0 bases and J lost 8, with 8 bases in between. The CDR3 runs to 13 residues. Germline V gene sequence: CDR1 SGHAT, CDR2 FQNNGV. The CDR3 region is CASSLDTQYEQFF. CDR3 sequence (DNA): TGTGCCAGCAGCTTAGATACCCAGTATGAGCAGTTCTTC.

This chain uses TRBV5-1 with TRBJ1-2; D remains ambiguous. The CDR3 consists of 14 residues. The V gene lost 0 bases and the J gene lost 4 bases, with 10 bases spanning the gap. Germline V gene data show CDR1 as SGHRS and CDR2 as YFSETQ. The CDR3: CASSLEAEIYGYTF. The CDR3 DNA follows: TGCGCCAGCAGCTTGGAGGCAGAAATCTATGGCTACACCTTC.

There are a few counts of this clonotype. The chain is built from TRBV12-3 or TRBV12-4 and TRBJ2-5; 10 bases are shared with TRBD2. The CDR3 is made up of 15 amino acids. V shed 6 bases and J 5 bases; nucleotides not matched to a gene: 9. The chain's CDR3 is CASRTGTSVWETQYF. Written as DNA, the CDR3 is TGTGCCAGCAGGACCGGGACTAGCGTTTGGGAGACCCAGTACTTC.

The sample holds many counts of this clonotype. V gene TRBV5-1 combines with J gene TRBJ2-1; 7 bases map to TRBD1. There are 14 residues in the CDR3. In germline, CDR1 is SGHRS, CDR2 YFSETQ. J gave up 7 bases and V 1 base, and 5 bases lay outside the gene matches. The CDR3, as DNA: TGCGCCAGCAGCTTGTCGACAGGGAAGAATGAGCAGTTCTTC. Its translation: CASSLSTGKNEQFF.

This clonotype was detected only a few times. The V gene is TRBV6-4, the J gene TRBJ2-3; TRBD1 aligns across 7 bases. The CDR3 is made up of 16 amino acids. J gave up 0 bases and V 0 bases, and 3 bases lay outside the gene matches. Germline V CDR1 and CDR2: MRHNA, SNTAGT. The CDR3 bases are TGTGCCAGCAGTGACTCGGCAGGGGGTAGCACAGATACGCAGTATTTT. This sequence encodes CASSDSAGGSTDTQYF.

The chain couples TRBV5-1 to TRBJ2-7; 8 bases line up with TRBD1. The CDR3 covers 14 residues. J gave up 5 bases and V 0 bases, and 4 bases lay outside the gene matches. Germline CDR1 reads SGHRS; CDR2 reads YFSETQ. In DNA form, the CDR3 reads TGCGCCAGCAGCTTGGGGGACAGGCAAGACGAGCAGTACTTC. This codes for CASSLGDRQDEQYF.

The table lists this clonotype with a few counts. The rearrangement uses TRBV10-3 and TRBJ1-5, with TRBD1 matching 7 bases. There are 15 residues in the CDR3. CDR1 ENHRY and CDR2 SYGVKD come from the germline V gene. V lost 3 bases to trimming and J lost 4 bases; unmatched junction nucleotides: 6. The DNA of the CDR3 is TGTGCCATCAGTGAATTCCAGGGGGGTAATCAGCCCCAGCATTTT. Its protein is CAISEFQGGNQPQHF.

The chain carries TRBV15 and TRBJ2-1; the D gene is possibly TRBD1 (6 bases). The CDR3 loop spans 18 amino acids. Per the germline V gene, CDR1 is LNHNV and CDR2 is YYDKDF (reference sequence). V lost 0 bases and J lost 0, with 15 bases in between. Here the CDR3 DNA reads TGTGCCACCAGCAGAGATCAGGGCGACAGGAGCTCCTACAATGAGCAGTTCTTC. The encoded protein is CATSRDQGDRSSYNEQFF.

The rearrangement joins TRBV12-3 or TRBV12-4 to TRBJ1-2; weak D call: TRBD1 (5 bases). The ends were cut back, 10 bases at V and 2 bases at J, with 14 bases in the middle. CDR3 length equals 13 residues. CDR3 loop: CATPTDPNYGYTF. In DNA form, the CDR3 reads TGTGCCACCCCGACAGACCCAAACTATGGCTACACCTTC.

This chain connects TRBV12-3 or TRBV12-4 to TRBJ2-2; TRBD2 matches 13 bases. The trim removed 6 bases at V and 1 base at J, leaving 5 bases unmatched. This CDR3 contains 17 residues. The CDR3 DNA reads TGTGCCAGCAGAAAGACTAGCGGGAGGCAGAACACCGGGGAGCTGTTTTTT. This sequence encodes CASRKTSGRQNTGELFF.

The CDR3 reads CASSEAYYEQYF. CDR3 nucleotide sequence: TGTGCCAGCAGTGAAGCGTACTACGAGCAGTACTTC. The chain joins TRBV2 to TRBJ2-7; D is unresolved. V was cut by 0 bases and J by 3 bases, with 3 bases left in between. CDR1 SNHLY and CDR2 FYNNEI come from the germline V gene. The CDR3 runs 12 residues.